This is a list of T cell receptor beta chains from one sample in a study of blood T cells in healthy people across ages. One entry per CDR3 protein, called by TCRdb with MiXCR from the 5' RACE reads. This table has roughly 550,000 distinct CDR3 sequences, around 24% appearing once. These data also formed part of another study, on T cells of mothers and their children.

Material for sequencing was blood. All receptors derive from a boy aged 5 to 17 in good health. Both conserved end residues are part of each CDR3. D genes are given only for firm matches. Clone size is not always given. Where it is, it says once, few, many or a class for expanded clones.

V gene	clone size	J gene	D gene	CDR3 protein	CDR3 DNA
TRBV29-1	NA	TRBJ1-2	NA	CSVRVQDSRGYTF	TGCAGCGTGCGGGTACAGGATTCGAGGGGCTACACCTTC
TRBV27	NA	TRBJ2-6	NA	CASTPLGTGANVLTF	TGTGCCAGCACCCCCCTGGGGACTGGGGCCAACGTCCTGACTTTC
TRBV20-1	few	TRBJ2-1	NA	CSVLSPVGVSYNEQFF	TGCAGTGTGCTCTCGCCGGTGGGCGTCTCCTACAATGAGCAGTTCTTC
TRBV6-1	NA	TRBJ2-2	NA	CASIGQPAGELFF	TGTGCCAGCATCGGACAGCCCGCCGGGGAGCTGTTTTTT
TRBV6-2/TRBV6-3	NA	TRBJ2-7	NA	CASSYLPDLTRDFYEQYF	TGTGCCAGCAGTTACCTCCCTGACCTCACAAGGGACTTCTACGAGCAGTACTTC
TRBV25-1	NA	TRBJ2-2	NA	CASSESSGDPRPGELFF	TGTGCCAGCAGTGAATCCTCAGGGGATCCCCGACCCGGGGAGCTGTTTTTT
TRBV6-2/TRBV6-3	NA	TRBJ2-7	TRBD1	CASSSGRGHEQYF	TGTGCCAGCAGTTCGGGCAGGGGGCACGAGCAGTACTTC
TRBV28	NA	TRBJ2-1	TRBD2	CASSITSGSEQFF	TGTGCCAGCTCCATTACTAGCGGGAGTGAGCAGTTCTTC
TRBV7-7	NA	TRBJ2-2	TRBD2	CASSLALGLAEATGELFF	TGTGCTAGCAGCTTAGCCTTAGGACTAGCGGAGGCCACCGGGGAGCTGTTTTTT
TRBV27	few	TRBJ2-4	NA	CASSSMSRTFLAKNIQYF	TGTGCCAGCAGTTCCATGTCTCGGACTTTCCTAGCCAAAAACATTCAGTACTTC
TRBV28	NA	TRBJ1-1	NA	CASMIPGANTEAFF	TGTGCCAGCATGATCCCAGGAGCGAACACTGAAGCTTTCTTT
TRBV6-2/TRBV6-3	NA	TRBJ2-1	TRBD1	CASSYQGVQPYNEQFF	TGTGCCAGCAGTTACCAGGGGGTCCAACCCTACAATGAGCAGTTCTTC
TRBV5-8	few	TRBJ1-5	NA	CASSLATRNNQPQHF	TGTGCCAGCAGCTTGGCGACAAGGAACAATCAGCCCCAGCATTTT
TRBV10-3	once	TRBJ2-7	NA	CAISGTYEQYF	TGTGCCATCAGTGGAACTTACGAGCAGTACTTC
TRBV29-1	NA	TRBJ2-3	NA	CSVEGRYTDTRYF	TGCAGCGTTGAAGGTAGATACACAGATACGCGGTATTTT
TRBV7-8	NA	TRBJ1-1	TRBD1	CASSAHRDRGREAFF	TGTGCCAGCAGCGCTCACCGGGACAGGGGCCGTGAAGCTTTCTTT
TRBV7-3	NA	TRBJ1-2	TRBD1	CTSSPGTGPDYGYTF	TGTACCAGCAGTCCGGGGACAGGGCCCGACTATGGCTACACCTTC
TRBV5-1	NA	TRBJ2-5	TRBD2	CASSFLRPGTSGSSETQYF	TGCGCCAGCAGCTTTCTTCGACCGGGGACTAGCGGGAGTTCAGAGACCCAGTACTTC
TRBV6-2/TRBV6-3	many	TRBJ2-3	TRBD1	CASSSDRGSTDTQYF	TGTGCCAGCAGTTCGGACAGGGGAAGCACAGATACGCAGTATTTT
TRBV7-6	NA	TRBJ2-1	NA	CASSLAAGSDSYNEQFF	TGTGCCAGCAGCTTAGCTGCCGGGTCTGACTCCTACAATGAGCAGTTCTTC
TRBV7-9	NA	TRBJ2-5	NA	CASSFLGSVYQETQYF	TGTGCCAGCAGCTTTTTAGGCAGCGTGTACCAAGAGACCCAGTACTTC
TRBV2	many	TRBJ1-2	NA	CASSEGGPLPYGYTF	TGTGCCAGCAGTGAGGGGGGACCCCTACCCTATGGCTACACCTTC
TRBV27	few	TRBJ2-7	NA	CAGSLGATYEQYF	TGTGCCGGCAGTTTGGGGGCCACCTACGAGCAGTACTTC
TRBV5-1	few	TRBJ1-4	NA	CASSESRGGGEKLFF	TGCGCCAGCAGTGAAAGTCGTGGGGGAGGTGAAAAACTGTTTTTT
TRBV6-5	NA	TRBJ2-5	TRBD2	CASSYSTAGGTQYF	TGTGCCAGCAGTTACTCGACAGCGGGGGGGACCCAGTACTTC
TRBV18	NA	TRBJ1-1	NA	CASSQGPNPRNTEAFF	TGTGCCAGCTCACAGGGACCGAACCCCCGGAACACTGAAGCTTTCTTT
TRBV15	NA	TRBJ2-1	TRBD2	CATSPQAGGGYNEQFF	TGTGCCACCAGCCCCCAAGCGGGAGGGGGCTACAATGAGCAGTTCTTC
TRBV9	few	TRBJ2-3	TRBD2	CASSDPSGLSTDTQYF	TGTGCCAGCAGCGATCCTAGCGGGTTAAGCACAGATACGCAGTATTTT
TRBV2	NA	TRBJ2-2	NA	CAGSSAENGNGELFF	TGTGCCGGCAGTTCGGCCGAGAACGGGAACGGGGAGCTGTTTTTT
TRBV18	NA	TRBJ1-2	TRBD1	CASTGTDIGHTF	TGTGCCAGCACCGGGACAGATATTGGCCACACCTTC
TRBV5-1	NA	TRBJ1-2	NA	CAKGKGWNYGYTF	TGCGCCAAGGGGAAGGGTTGGAACTATGGCTACACCTTC
TRBV3-1	many	TRBJ1-3	NA	CASSLGVSGNTIYF	TGTGCCAGCAGCCTCGGGGTCTCTGGAAACACCATATATTTT
TRBV5-6	NA	TRBJ1-4	NA	CASSHRESSEKLFF	TGTGCCAGCAGCCACCGGGAGAGCAGTGAAAAACTGTTTTTT
TRBV20-1	few	TRBJ1-5	NA	CSARLGTQPQHF	TGCAGTGCTAGGTTAGGGACTCAGCCCCAGCATTTT
TRBV29-1	NA	TRBJ1-4	TRBD1	CSVGRGQDEKLFF	TGCAGCGTTGGCAGGGGGCAGGATGAAAAACTGTTTTTT
TRBV28	NA	TRBJ2-7	NA	CASSLHAGTLYEQYF	TGTGCCAGCAGCCTACACGCCGGGACTCTCTACGAGCAGTACTTC
TRBV20-1	NA	TRBJ1-1	NA	CSASTVNTEAFF	TGCAGTGCTTCGACAGTGAACACTGAAGCTTTCTTT
TRBV5-1	NA	TRBJ2-5	TRBD1	CASSLDRTGFQETQYF	TGCGCCAGCAGCTTGGATAGGACAGGTTTTCAAGAGACCCAGTACTTC
TRBV20-1	NA	TRBJ1-2	NA	CGAPEEGNYGYTF	TGCGGTGCCCCGGAGGAGGGTAACTATGGCTACACCTTC
TRBV4-3	few	TRBJ2-1	TRBD2	CASSQDWREENEQFF	TGCGCCAGCAGCCAAGATTGGCGGGAGGAGAATGAGCAGTTCTTC
TRBV12-3/TRBV12-4	few	TRBJ2-5	NA	CASSGGVRQETQYF	TGTGCCAGCAGCGGAGGTGTACGTCAAGAGACCCAGTACTTC
TRBV30	NA	TRBJ1-5	TRBD1	CAWSATGGPEPQHF	TGTGCCTGGAGTGCAACAGGGGGCCCGGAGCCCCAGCATTTT
TRBV28	few	TRBJ2-7	NA	CASTPGTAYEQYF	TGTGCCAGCACCCCAGGGACCGCCTACGAGCAGTACTTC
TRBV7-9	NA	TRBJ1-2	NA	CASSSGGFGAGYTF	TGTGCCAGCAGCTCCGGAGGGTTCGGGGCGGGCTACACCTTC
TRBV19	NA	TRBJ2-2	TRBD1	CASIPPPGTGNTGELFF	TGTGCCAGTATTCCGCCCCCCGGGACAGGTAACACCGGGGAGCTGTTTTTT